Shown below are 25 T cell receptor beta chains from a single sample sequenced in a study of T cells in Graves' hyperthyroidism and ophthalmopathy. RNA transcripts yielded amplified TCR beta CDR3 regions. The HTBI primer set served for first-round RT-PCR of the TCR CDR3. TCRdb called the multiplex PCR reads again in MiXCR, with one record for every CDR3 protein. The repertoire holds nearly 600,000 distinct CDR3 sequences, with 12% to 15% as singletons. Sequenced material: blood. The receptors were sampled from a woman aged 18-30 years with Graves' ophthalmopathy.

This clonotype was detected a few times. The gene calls are TRBV4-1 and TRBJ2-2; D is possibly TRBD1 or TRBD2 (5 bases each). This CDR3 has 17 residues. The V end lost 3 bases, the J end lost 4 bases, and 18 bases lay between the germline ends. CDR1 and CDR2 (germline): MGHRA, YSYEKL. The CDR3 bases are TGCGCCAGCAGCCAGGGACGGGCCCGCGAGGGCACCGGGGAGCTGTTTTTT. It translates to CASSQGRAREGTGELFF.

This chain uses TRBV6-6 with TRBJ1-2; 7 bases match TRBD1. Trimming cost V 2 bases and J 3 bases; bases outside gene matches: 3. In germline, CDR1 is MNHNY, CDR2 SVGAGI (reference sequence). The CDR3 length is 14 residues. The CDR3 loop is CASSYRQGDYGYTF. The CDR3 bases are TGTGCCAGCAGTTACAGGCAGGGGGACTATGGCTACACCTTC.

In this sample, this clonotype turned up many times. The genes are TRBV28 and TRBJ2-2; 12 bases agree with TRBD2. The germline CDR1 and CDR2 sequences are MDHEN and SYDVKM. The CDR3 has 15 amino acids. With 5 bases clipped from V and 9 bases from J, the junction kept 7 bases outside the gene matches. Written as DNA, the CDR3 is TGTGCCAGCAGTCTAGCGGGAGGGCCCCGGCGGGAGCTGTTTTTT. Translating gives CASSLAGGPRRELFF.

Concerning this clonotype: Just one base apart from a much larger clone, this may be a read error. CDR3 in amino acids: CASSWRTWLTF. CDR3 sequence (DNA): TGTGCCAGCAGCTGGCGGACGTGGCTAACCTTC. The chain carries TRBV11-2 and TRBJ1-2; D is ambiguous. This CDR3 contains 11 residues. Germline V gives CDR1 SGHAT, CDR2 FQNNGV. Trimming took 4 bases from V and 14 from J, leaving 14 bases between them.

This clonotype has a count of ten or more. The chain joins TRBV6-1 to TRBJ2-7; maybe TRBD2 (6 bases). The germline V gene has CDR1 MNHNS and CDR2 SASEGT. This CDR3 contains 21 residues. Trimming took off 4 bases at V and 6 bases at J, with 37 bases between the two ends. CDR3 loop: CASSGSAVRTGDRATWREQYF. The CDR3 DNA is TGTGCCAGCAGTGGGTCCGCGGTACGAACGGGGGATCGGGCTACGTGGCGCGAGCAGTACTTC.

Of note for this clonotype: An end of the junction differs from the germline gene, which may be a read error. The rearrangement links TRBV12-5 to TRBJ1-2, with unresolved D. The CDR3 is 13 amino acids. Germline CDR1 and CDR2: LGHNT and FRNRAP. CDR3 loop: CASGPDGNYGYAF. CDR3 DNA: TGTGCTAGTGGACCCGACGGTAACTATGGCTACGCCTTC.

There are many counts of this clonotype. The genes are TRBV7-2 and TRBJ2-5; 8 nucleotides align to TRBD2. Losses at the gene ends were 8 bases for V and 5 bases for J; bases not matched to a gene: 7. Germline loops: CDR1 SGHTA, CDR2 FQGNSA. This CDR3 region has 13 residues. The CDR3 region has the DNA TGTGCCAGCGGGCCGGGAGGGGCGGAGACCCAGTACTTC. Encoded protein: CASGPGGAETQYF.

The sample holds many counts of this clonotype. CDR3 amino acids: CASNLVGTEAFF. In nucleotides, the CDR3 is TGTGCCAGCAACTTAGTTGGCACTGAAGCTTTCTTT. The J gene is TRBJ1-1, the V gene TRBV12-3 or TRBV12-4; D call uncertain. With 7 bases removed from V and 4 bases from J, the gap between germline ends came to 10 bases. The CDR3 has 12 amino acids.

This clonotype was counted a few times. This rearrangement joins TRBV24-1 to TRBJ2-2; TRBD2 matches 9 bases. The V segment lost 0 bases and the J segment 1 base; nucleotides outside the gene matches: 5. Germline loops: CDR1 KGHDR, CDR2 SFDVKD. The CDR3 loop spans 18 amino acids. CDR3 residues: CATSDLSSGKLNTGELFF. DNA for the CDR3: TGTGCCACCAGTGATTTGTCTAGCGGGAAACTGAACACCGGGGAGCTGTTTTTT.

The sample holds a few counts of this clonotype. The junction departs from the called germline gene at one end, perhaps through a read error. The chain recombines TRBV6-1 with TRBJ1-1, with D uncertain. Germline assignment: CDR1 MNHNS and CDR2 SASEGT. The CDR3 has 11 amino acids. The CDR3 DNA follows: TGTGCCAGCACTGAAGGCACTGAAGCTTTCTTT. Translated: CASTEGTEAFF.

The sample holds many counts of this clonotype. V gene TRBV7-3 combines with J gene TRBJ2-7, with D possibly being TRBD1 or TRBD2 (5 bases each). CDR3 length: 12 residues. In germline, CDR1 is SGHTA, CDR2 FQGTGA. The V end was cut by 1 base, the J end by 6 bases, with 7 bases between. This chain's CDR3 is CASSLIGGEQYF. The CDR3, as DNA: TGTGCCAGCAGCTTAATTGGGGGCGAGCAGTACTTC.

This clonotype was found many times. This chain links TRBV6-1 with TRBJ2-7; 12 positions match TRBD1. The V segment lost 3 bases and the J segment 6 bases; nucleotides outside the gene matches: 6. This CDR3 region has 15 residues. Germline V gene data show CDR1 as MNHNS and CDR2 as SASEGT. The CDR3: CASSEMGQGAGEQYF. CDR3 coding DNA: TGTGCCAGCAGTGAGATGGGACAGGGGGCGGGCGAGCAGTACTTC.

There are many counts of this clonotype. The V call is TRBV2, the J call TRBJ1-2, with D possibly matching TRBD1 (5 bases). Trimming cost V 2 bases and J 6 bases, with 16 bases left between them. CDR1 is SNHLY, CDR2 FYNNEI, per germline. CDR3 length: 15 residues. The CDR3, as DNA: TGTGCCAGCAGTGAAAATGGGGGTCATAGGGATGGCTACACCTTC. Amino acid sequence: CASSENGGHRDGYTF. The whole variable domain, filled in from reference TRBV2 and TRBJ1-2, reads EPEVTQTPSHQVTQMGQEVILRCVPISNHLYFYWYRQILGQKVEFLVSFYNNEISEKSEIFDDQFSVERPDGSNFTLKIRSTKLEDSAMYFCASSENGGHRDGYTFGSGTRLTVV.

This clonotype was observed many times. The V and J genes are TRBV7-2 and TRBJ2-1; D is ambiguous. V was shortened by 0 bases and J by 7 bases, with 7 bases between the two germline ends. Germline CDR1 SGHTA, CDR2 FQGNSA. CDR3 length: 13 amino acids. In nucleotides, the CDR3 is TGTGCCAGCAGCTTAGCGCTAAAGAATGAGCAGTTCTTC. Translating it yields CASSLALKNEQFF.

In its sample, this clonotype was seen a few times. J is TRBJ2-7 and V is TRBV4-1; 11 positions match TRBD2. Germline CDR1 reads MGHRA; CDR2 reads YSYEKL. The CDR3 length is 17 residues. V gave up 4 bases and J gave up 4 bases; unmatched junction bases: 12. This CDR3 is CASSPLATSGKEYEQYF. CDR3 nucleotides: TGCGCCAGCAGCCCCCTGGCGACTAGCGGGAAGGAGTACGAGCAGTACTTC.

This clonotype has a count of ten or more. The rearrangement links TRBV12-3 or TRBV12-4 to TRBJ2-5; 10 bases map to TRBD1. This CDR3 region has 14 residues. The trim removed 2 bases at V and 5 bases at J, leaving 2 bases unmatched. In DNA form, the CDR3 reads TGTGCCAGCAGTTTAAGGGACAGGGGTGAGACCCAGTACTTC. This gives the protein CASSLRDRGETQYF.

A word on this clonotype: The junction departs from germline at one end; a sequencing error may be responsible. The chain couples TRBV10-3 to TRBJ2-3; 14 bases match TRBD2. Looked up from germline, CDR1 is ENHRY and CDR2 is SYGVKD. This CDR3 region has 16 residues. CDR3: CAVSEGLAGDGDTQYF. CDR3 coding DNA: TGTGCCGTCAGTGAGGGACTAGCGGGAGATGGGGATACGCAGTATTTT.

This sequence joins TRBV6-1 and TRBJ2-2, with D tentatively TRBD1 (6 bases). With 6 bases removed from V and 5 bases from J, the gap between germline ends came to 7 bases. The CDR3 is 12 residues long. CDR1 MNHNS and CDR2 SASEGT come from the germline V gene. The CDR3 coding sequence is TGTGCCAGCAGGAGGGGGACCGGGGAGCTGTTTTTT. It is translated as CASRRGTGELFF.

The V call is TRBV30, the J call TRBJ2-1, with TRBD2 matching 9 bases. This CDR3 has 12 residues. Germline CDR1 is GTSNPN and CDR2 is SVGIG (reference sequence). V lost 7 bases and J lost 8; bases outside the gene matches: 6. The chain's CDR3 is CASSAGGHEQFF. The CDR3, as DNA: TGTGCCTCGAGCGCGGGGGGGCATGAGCAGTTCTTC.

In this sample, this clonotype turned up many times. V gene TRBV6-1 combines with J gene TRBJ2-3; 7 bases match TRBD1. The V gene's germline CDR1 is MNHNS and CDR2 SASEGT. This CDR3 region has 15 residues. The ends lost 5 bases at V and 3 bases at J; junction bases unmatched: 8. Here the CDR3 reads CASSLQGSGTDTQYF. As DNA, the CDR3 is TGTGCCAGCAGTTTACAGGGGAGTGGAACAGATACGCAGTATTTT.

This clonotype has at least ten counts. This sequence joins TRBV27 and TRBJ2-1; a possible D gene is TRBD2 (6 bases). Trimming stripped 5 bases from V and 7 bases from J, with 12 bases between. Germline V CDR1 and CDR2: MNHEY, SMNVEV (reference sequence). There are 13 residues in the CDR3. CDR3 amino acids: CASSLMGLNEQFF. The CDR3 region has the DNA TGTGCCAGCAGTCTAATGGGACTTAATGAGCAGTTCTTC.

Regarding this clonotype: This may be a read error, as it is one base from a much larger clone. The V call is TRBV20-1, the J call TRBJ2-1; D gene ambiguous. Germline V gene lookup returns CDR1 DFQATT and CDR2 SNEGSKA (reference sequence). The ends were cut back, 0 bases at V and 10 bases at J, with 10 bases in the middle. The CDR3 sequence is 12 residues long. The CDR3, as DNA: TGCAGTGCTAGAGACAGGCACCACGAGCAGTTCTTC. Protein sequence: CSARDRHHEQFF.

This clonotype was counted only a few times. Being one base from a much bigger clone, this may be a read error. V gene TRBV2 combines with J gene TRBJ2-1; D is possibly TRBD1 or TRBD2 (5 bases each). The CDR3 is 12 residues long. Trimming removed 4 bases from V and 9 bases from J, with 10 bases in between. The germline gives CDR1 SNHLY, CDR2 FYNNEI. This chain's CDR3 is CASSVRGGEQFF. Written as DNA, the CDR3 is TGTGCCAGCAGTGTACGGGGCGGTGAGCAGTTCTTC.

This clonotype came up many times. The rearrangement links TRBV12-3 or TRBV12-4 to TRBJ1-5; tentatively, D is TRBD1 (5 bases). The CDR3 consists of 15 residues. V lost 3 bases to trimming and J lost 4 bases, with 13 bases between them. DNA for the CDR3: TGTGCCAGCAGTTTCACAACCGGGGGAAATCAGCCCCAGCATTTT. Translated: CASSFTTGGNQPQHF.

The table lists this clonotype with a few counts. The gene calls are TRBV6-2 or TRBV6-3 and TRBJ2-5, with TRBD2 as a possible D gene (6 bases). In germline, CDR1 is MNHEY, CDR2 SVGEGT. The CDR3 runs to 14 residues. V lost 10 bases and J lost 5, with 20 bases in between. The CDR3 loop is CATKPPGVGETQYF. The CDR3 nucleotides read TGTGCCACCAAGCCTCCGGGAGTGGGGGAGACCCAGTACTTC.